The entry that follows covers one T cell receptor beta chain sequence. Its antigen is currently unknown. Use of 60 Vbeta and 13 Jbeta primers characterized the PCR. The method was immunoSEQ multiplex PCR; TCRdb's version includes in-frame clones alone and lacks a portion of them. Here the sample spans 100,000 to 120,000 clones, about 80% being singletons. This entry belongs to a study of cytomegalovirus exposure and HLA in healthy donors. Findings and caveats of the study: Confirmation was obtained in vitro that a few CMV-associated chains are specific for CMV antigens. A likely sequencing artifact accounted for one observed cluster of highly shared sequence variants. Later analysis indicated greater clonal expansion among HLA-associated TCR beta chains than among equally common other chains. Cytomegalovirus status was reportedly diagnosed by the classifier with high sensitivity and specificity.

The V end lost 3 bases, the J end lost 2 bases, and 12 bases lay between the germline ends. Germline CDR1 SGDLS, CDR2 YYNGEE. The CDR3 length is 14 residues. This chain uses TRBV9 with TRBJ2-7; a possible D gene is TRBD2 (6 bases). This TCR was sampled from an older woman in good health and CMV-seropositive. The source material was PBMCs. The CDR3: CASSGGTYAYEQYF. The CDR3 DNA is TGTGCCAGCAGCGGAGGGACTTATGCCTACGAGCAGTACTTC. The whole variable domain, filled in from reference TRBV9 and TRBJ2-7, reads DSGVTQTPKHLITATGQRVTLRCSPRSGDLSVYWYQQSLDQGLQFLIQYYNGEERAKGNILERFSAQQFPDLHSELNLSSLELGDSALYFCASSGGTYAYEQYFGPGTRLTVT.